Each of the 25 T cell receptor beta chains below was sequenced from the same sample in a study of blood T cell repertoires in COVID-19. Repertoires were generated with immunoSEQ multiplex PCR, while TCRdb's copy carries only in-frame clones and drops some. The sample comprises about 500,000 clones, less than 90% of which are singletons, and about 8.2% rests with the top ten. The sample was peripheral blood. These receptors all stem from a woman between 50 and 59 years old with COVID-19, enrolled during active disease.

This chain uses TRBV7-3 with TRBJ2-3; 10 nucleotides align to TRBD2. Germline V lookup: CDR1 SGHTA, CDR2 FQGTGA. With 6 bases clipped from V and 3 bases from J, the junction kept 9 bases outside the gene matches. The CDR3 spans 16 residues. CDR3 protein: CASRQWVAGGTDTQYF. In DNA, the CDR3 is TGTGCCAGCAGACAGTGGGTAGCGGGGGGAACAGATACGCAGTATTTT.

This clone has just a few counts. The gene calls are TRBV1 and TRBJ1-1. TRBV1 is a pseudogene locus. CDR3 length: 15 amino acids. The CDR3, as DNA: TGCACCAGCAGCCAAGTCCTCGGAGGGGGGGCTGAAGCTTTCTTT. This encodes CTSSQVLGGGAEAFF.

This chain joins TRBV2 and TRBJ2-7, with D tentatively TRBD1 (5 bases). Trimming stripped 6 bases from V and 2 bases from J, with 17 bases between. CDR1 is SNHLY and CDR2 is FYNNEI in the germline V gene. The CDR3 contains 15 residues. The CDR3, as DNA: TGTGCCAGCAGAAAAACAGGCGTTACCACCTACGAGCAGTACTTC. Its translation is CASRKTGVTTYEQYF.

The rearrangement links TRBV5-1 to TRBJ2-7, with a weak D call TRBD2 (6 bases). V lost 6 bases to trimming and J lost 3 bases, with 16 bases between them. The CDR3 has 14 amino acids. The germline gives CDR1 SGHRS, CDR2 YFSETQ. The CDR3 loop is CASKRGGEGYEQYF. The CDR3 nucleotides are TGCGCCAGCAAGAGGGGAGGAGAGGGCTACGAGCAGTACTTC.

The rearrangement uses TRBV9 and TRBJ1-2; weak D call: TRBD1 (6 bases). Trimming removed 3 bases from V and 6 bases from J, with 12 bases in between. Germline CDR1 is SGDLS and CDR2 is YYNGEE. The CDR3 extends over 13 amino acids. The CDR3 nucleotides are TGTGCCAGCAGCGCCACAGGGTTTGATGGCTACACCTTC. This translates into CASSATGFDGYTF.

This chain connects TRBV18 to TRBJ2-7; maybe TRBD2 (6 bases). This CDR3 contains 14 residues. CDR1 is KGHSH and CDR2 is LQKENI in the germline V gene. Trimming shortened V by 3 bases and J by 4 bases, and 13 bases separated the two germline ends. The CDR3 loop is CASSPGGTAYEQYF. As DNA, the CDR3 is TGTGCCAGCTCACCTGGCGGGACCGCTTACGAGCAGTACTTC. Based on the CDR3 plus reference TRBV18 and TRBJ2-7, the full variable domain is NAGVMQNPRHLVRRRGQEARLRCSPMKGHSHVYWYRQLPEEGLKFMVYLQKENIIDESGMPKERFSAEFPKEGPSILRIQQVVRGDSAAYFCASSPGGTAYEQYFGPGTRLTVT.

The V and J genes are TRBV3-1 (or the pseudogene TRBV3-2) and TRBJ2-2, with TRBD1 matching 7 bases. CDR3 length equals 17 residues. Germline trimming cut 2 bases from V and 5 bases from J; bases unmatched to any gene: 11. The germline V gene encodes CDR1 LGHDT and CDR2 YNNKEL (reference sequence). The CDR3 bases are TGTGCCAGCAGCCAATACATAAGTGCAGGGGGAACCGGGGAGCTGTTTTTT. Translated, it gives CASSQYISAGGTGELFF.

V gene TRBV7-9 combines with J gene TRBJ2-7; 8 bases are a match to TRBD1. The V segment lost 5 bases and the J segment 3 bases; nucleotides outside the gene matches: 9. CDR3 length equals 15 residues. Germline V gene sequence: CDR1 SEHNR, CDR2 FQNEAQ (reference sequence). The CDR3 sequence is CASSPRTGQNYEQYF. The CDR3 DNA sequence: TGTGCCAGCAGCCCGAGGACAGGGCAAAACTACGAGCAGTACTTC.

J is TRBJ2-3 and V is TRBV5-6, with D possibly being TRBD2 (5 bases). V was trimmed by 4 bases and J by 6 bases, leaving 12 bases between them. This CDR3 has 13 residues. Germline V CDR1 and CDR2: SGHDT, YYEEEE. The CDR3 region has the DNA TGTGCCAGCAGCAACGGACTGGGGGATACGCAGTATTTT. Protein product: CASSNGLGDTQYF.

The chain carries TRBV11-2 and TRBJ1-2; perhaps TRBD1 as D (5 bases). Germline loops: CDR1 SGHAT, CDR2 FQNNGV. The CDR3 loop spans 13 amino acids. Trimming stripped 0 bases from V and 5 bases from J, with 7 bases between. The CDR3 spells CASSLDRAYGYTF. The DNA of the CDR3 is TGTGCCAGCAGCTTAGACAGGGCTTATGGCTACACCTTC.

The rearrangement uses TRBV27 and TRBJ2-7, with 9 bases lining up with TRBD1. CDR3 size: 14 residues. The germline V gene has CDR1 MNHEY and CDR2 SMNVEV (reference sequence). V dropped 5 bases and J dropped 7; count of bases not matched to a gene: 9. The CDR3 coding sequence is TGTGCCAGCAGTAGAAGACAGGGGGAGTGGGAGCAGTACTTC. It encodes CASSRRQGEWEQYF.

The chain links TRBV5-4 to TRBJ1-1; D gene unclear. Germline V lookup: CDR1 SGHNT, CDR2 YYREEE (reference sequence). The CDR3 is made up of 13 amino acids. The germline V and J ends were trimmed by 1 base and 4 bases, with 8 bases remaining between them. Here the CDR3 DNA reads TGTGCCAGCAGCTTGTACGGTGGCACTGAAGCTTTCTTT. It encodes CASSLYGGTEAFF.

The chain's CDR3 is CASGQPGKFENTIYF. The CDR3 DNA sequence: TGTGCCAGCGGGCAGCCGGGGAAGTTTGAAAACACCATATATTTT. The genes are TRBV27 and TRBJ1-3; D is ambiguous. Germline lookup yields CDR1 MNHEY and CDR2 SMNVEV (reference sequence). The CDR3 is made up of 15 amino acids. V lost 8 bases to trimming and J lost 6 bases, with 20 bases between them.

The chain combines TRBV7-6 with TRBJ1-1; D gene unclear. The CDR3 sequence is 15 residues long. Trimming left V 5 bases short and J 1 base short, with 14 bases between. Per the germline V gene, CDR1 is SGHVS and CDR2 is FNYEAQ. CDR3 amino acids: CASSPLVQSNTEAFF. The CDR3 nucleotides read TGTGCCAGCAGCCCGCTCGTACAGTCGAACACTGAAGCTTTCTTT.

CDR3 sequence reads: CASQQGNSPLHF. The CDR3 nucleotides read TGTGCCAGCCAACAGGGAAATTCACCCCTCCACTTT. The chain recombines TRBV3-1 (or the pseudogene TRBV3-2) with TRBJ1-6; D perhaps matches TRBD1 (6 bases). This CDR3 is 12 amino acids long. Germline V gene lookup returns CDR1 LGHDT and CDR2 YNNKEL (reference sequence). V dropped 8 bases and J dropped 7 bases, with 9 bases sitting between them.

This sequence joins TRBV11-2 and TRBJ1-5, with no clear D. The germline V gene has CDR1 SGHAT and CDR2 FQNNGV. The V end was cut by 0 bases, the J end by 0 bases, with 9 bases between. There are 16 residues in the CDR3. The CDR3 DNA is TGTGCCAGCAGCTTAGATGACGGGATTAGCAATCAGCCCCAGCATTTT. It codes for CASSLDDGISNQPQHF.

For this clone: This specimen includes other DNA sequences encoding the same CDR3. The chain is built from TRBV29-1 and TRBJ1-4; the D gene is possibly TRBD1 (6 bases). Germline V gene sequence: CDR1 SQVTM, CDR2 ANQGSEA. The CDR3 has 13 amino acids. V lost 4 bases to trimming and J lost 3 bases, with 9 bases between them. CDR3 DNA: TGCAGCGTTGGAGGGGGTGCTAATGAAAAACTGTTTTTT. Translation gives CSVGGGANEKLFF.

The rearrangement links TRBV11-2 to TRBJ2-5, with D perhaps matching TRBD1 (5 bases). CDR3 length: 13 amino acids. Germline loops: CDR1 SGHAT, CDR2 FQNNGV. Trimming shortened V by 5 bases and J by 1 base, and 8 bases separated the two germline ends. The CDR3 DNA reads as TGTGCCAGCAGCGGGGCTCTCCAAGAGACCCAGTACTTC. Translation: CASSGALQETQYF.

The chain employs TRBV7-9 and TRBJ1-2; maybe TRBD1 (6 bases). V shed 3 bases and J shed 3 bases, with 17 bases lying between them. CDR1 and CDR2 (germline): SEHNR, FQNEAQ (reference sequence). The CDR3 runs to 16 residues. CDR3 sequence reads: CASSFGRGQGHYGYTF. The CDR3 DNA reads TGTGCCAGCAGCTTTGGTCGGGGACAAGGACACTATGGCTACACCTTC.

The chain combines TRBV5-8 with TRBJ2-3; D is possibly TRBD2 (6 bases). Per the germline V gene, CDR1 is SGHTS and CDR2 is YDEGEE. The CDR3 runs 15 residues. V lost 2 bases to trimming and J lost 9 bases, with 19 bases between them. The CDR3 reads CASSFMSGPAGTQYF. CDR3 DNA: TGTGCCAGCAGCTTTATGAGCGGGCCGGCGGGGACGCAGTATTTT.

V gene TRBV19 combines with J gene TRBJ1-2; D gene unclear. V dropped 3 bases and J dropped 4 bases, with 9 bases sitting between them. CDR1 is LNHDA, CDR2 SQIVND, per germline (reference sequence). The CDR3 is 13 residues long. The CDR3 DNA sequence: TGTGCCAGTAGTATGTTCGGGAGCTATGGCTACACCTTC. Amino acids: CASSMFGSYGYTF.

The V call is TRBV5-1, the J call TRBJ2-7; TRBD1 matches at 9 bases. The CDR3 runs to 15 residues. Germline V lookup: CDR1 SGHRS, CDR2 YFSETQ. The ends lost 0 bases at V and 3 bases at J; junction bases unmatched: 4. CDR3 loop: CASSLGDRDLYEQYF. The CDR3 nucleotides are TGCGCCAGCAGCTTGGGGGACAGGGACCTCTACGAGCAGTACTTC.

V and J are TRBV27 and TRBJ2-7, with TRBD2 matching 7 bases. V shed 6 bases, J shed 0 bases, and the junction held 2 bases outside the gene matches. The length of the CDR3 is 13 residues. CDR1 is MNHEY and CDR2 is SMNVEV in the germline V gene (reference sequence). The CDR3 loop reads CASRRLASYEQYF. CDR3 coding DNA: TGTGCCAGCAGGAGACTAGCCTCCTACGAGCAGTACTTC.

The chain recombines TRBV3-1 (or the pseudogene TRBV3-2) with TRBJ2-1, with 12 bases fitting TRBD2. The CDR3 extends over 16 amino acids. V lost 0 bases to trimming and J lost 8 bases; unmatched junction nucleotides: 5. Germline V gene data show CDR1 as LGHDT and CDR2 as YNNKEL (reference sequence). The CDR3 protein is CASSQDRLAGVHEQFF. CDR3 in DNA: TGTGCCAGCAGCCAAGATCGACTAGCGGGGGTGCATGAGCAGTTCTTC.

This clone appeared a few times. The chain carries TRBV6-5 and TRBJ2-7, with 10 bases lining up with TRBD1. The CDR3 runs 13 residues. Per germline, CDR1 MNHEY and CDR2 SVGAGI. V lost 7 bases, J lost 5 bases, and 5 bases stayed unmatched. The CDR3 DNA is TGTGCCAGCACCCGACAGGGGGCCAACGAGCAGTACTTC. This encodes CASTRQGANEQYF.